These 20 T cell receptor beta chains were all obtained from the same sample, sequenced in a study of neurological immune-mediated disorders (dated by TCRdb to between 2018 and 2020). The library was made by 5' RACE. The reads were generated on an Illumina HiSeq 2500. TCRdb passed the public sequencing reads through fastp at Q25 and MiXCR, retaining productive beta sequences. Every distinct CDR3 protein forms one entry, paired with its most common genes and DNA. Within this sample are under 45,000 distinct CDR3 sequences, with 12% of them counted one time only. The top ten hold about 1.3% of the sample. Sample: PBMCs. The source is a female donor in good health.

Many counts were recorded for this clonotype. J is TRBJ2-3 and V is TRBV5-1; 11 bases are shared with TRBD2. CDR1 is SGHRS and CDR2 is YFSETQ in the germline V gene. The trim removed 4 bases at V and 2 bases at J, leaving 3 bases unmatched. The CDR3 is 15 residues long. CDR3 sequence: CASSLGLADTDTQYF. DNA of the CDR3: TGCGCCAGCAGCCTGGGACTAGCGGACACAGATACGCAGTATTTT.

This clonotype was seen repeatedly, ten times or more. This chain connects TRBV28 to TRBJ2-2; D may correspond to TRBD1 or TRBD2 (7 bases each). Germline V gene lookup returns CDR1 MDHEN and CDR2 SYDVKM. The CDR3 covers 13 residues. Deletions cut 11 bases from V and 7 bases from J, with 17 bases between. This chain's CDR3 is CASEGQRGGELFF. In nucleotides, the CDR3 is TGTGCCTCCGAGGGACAGCGGGGCGGGGAGCTGTTTTTT.

This clonotype was recorded many times. This rearrangement joins TRBV24-1 to TRBJ1-5, with D hard to call. The CDR3 runs to 14 residues. Per the germline V gene, CDR1 is KGHDR and CDR2 is SFDVKD. V was cut by 3 bases and J by 5 bases, with 10 bases left in between. CDR3 region: CATSDEGFDQPQHF. The CDR3 nucleotides are TGTGCCACCAGTGATGAGGGTTTCGATCAGCCCCAGCATTTT.

This clonotype was detected ten times or more. The chain combines TRBV6-5 with TRBJ2-4, with D unresolved. The CDR3 is 13 residues long. CDR1 MNHEY and CDR2 SVGAGI come from the germline V gene. Deletions cut 8 bases from V and 1 base from J, with 9 bases between. In DNA, the CDR3 is TGTGCCAGCGGGTCGGAGGCCAAAAACATTCAGTACTTC. It codes for CASGSEAKNIQYF.

This clonotype came up many times. The genes are TRBV20-1 and TRBJ1-5, with D possibly TRBD1 on 6 matching bases. Trimming cost V 4 bases and J 8 bases, with 15 bases left between them. There are 13 residues in the CDR3. Germline values: CDR1 DFQATT, CDR2 SNEGSKA (reference sequence). The CDR3 DNA is TGCAGTGCTATTAGGGACATTTGGGAGCCCCAGCATTTT. Amino acid sequence: CSAIRDIWEPQHF.

This chain uses TRBV3-1 with TRBJ1-5, with 8 bases aligning to TRBD1. The CDR3 spans 15 residues. V lost 6 bases to trimming and J lost 4 bases; unmatched junction nucleotides: 8. Germline V gene sequence: CDR1 LGHDT, CDR2 YNNKEL (reference sequence). CDR3 amino acids: CASSKRGQANQPQHF. The CDR3 DNA reads TGTGCCAGCAGTAAAAGGGGACAGGCAAATCAGCCCCAGCATTTT.

This chain joins TRBV20-1 and TRBJ2-1; possibly TRBD2 for D (6 bases). Looked up from germline, CDR1 is DFQATT and CDR2 is SNEGSKA (reference sequence). The CDR3 is 15 amino acids. V lost 0 bases and J lost 0, with 9 bases in between. The CDR3 DNA sequence: TGCAGTGCTAGAGAACCCGGGAGCTCCTACAATGAGCAGTTCTTC. Residues: CSAREPGSSYNEQFF.

This clonotype occurred many times. V gene TRBV6-6 combines with J gene TRBJ2-2; tentatively, D is TRBD1 or TRBD2 (5 bases each). Germline CDR1 reads MNHNY; CDR2 reads SVGAGI (reference sequence). Between the trimmed V and J ends, which lost 3 bases and 0 bases, there was a span of 20 bases. The CDR3 runs 19 residues. The CDR3 DNA reads as TGTGCCAGCAGTTATCCCTCCGATCCTGGGGACCCGAACACCGGGGAGCTGTTTTTT. Translated, it gives CASSYPSDPGDPNTGELFF.

This clonotype was recorded at least ten times. This sequence joins TRBV5-1 and TRBJ2-5, with unresolved D. Germline V gene sequence: CDR1 SGHRS, CDR2 YFSETQ. V shed 0 bases and J shed 2 bases, with 11 bases lying between them. The CDR3 is 15 amino acids. CDR3 in DNA: TGCGCCAGCAGCTTGGCCGCGGCAGCACAAGAGACCCAGTACTTC. The encoded protein is CASSLAAAAQETQYF.

This clonotype was seen ten or more times. V is TRBV5-1 and J is TRBJ2-5; TRBD1 matches 9 bases. J was trimmed by 1 base and V by 2 bases; bases with no gene match: 6. Looked up from germline, CDR1 is SGHRS and CDR2 is YFSETQ. The CDR3 runs to 16 residues. CDR3 region: CASSFGRTGAQETQYF. DNA of the CDR3: TGCGCCAGCAGCTTCGGGAGGACAGGGGCCCAAGAGACCCAGTACTTC.

This clonotype appeared many times. This chain joins TRBV11-1 and TRBJ2-7; D possibly matches TRBD1 or TRBD2 (6 bases each). V was cut by 8 bases and J by 2 bases, with 16 bases left in between. CDR3 size: 14 residues. Per the germline V gene, CDR1 is SGHAT and CDR2 is FQDESV (reference sequence). Here the CDR3 reads CASAAAEGAYEQYF. In DNA form, the CDR3 reads TGTGCCAGCGCGGCGGCGGAGGGGGCCTACGAGCAGTACTTC.

This chain joins TRBV7-6 and TRBJ1-5; D is ambiguous. CDR1 and CDR2 from the germline V gene are SGHVS and FNYEAQ. V was pared by 5 bases and J by 0 bases, with 5 bases between. The CDR3 is 13 residues long. CDR3 DNA sequence: TGTGCCAGCAGCCGGTATAGCAATCAGCCCCAGCATTTT. Its translation is CASSRYSNQPQHF.

This clonotype was seen many times. The chain carries TRBV3-1 and TRBJ1-1, with 10 bases identical to TRBD1. Germline values: CDR1 LGHDT, CDR2 YNNKEL (reference sequence). CDR3 length: 14 residues. V was clipped by 3 bases and J by 6 bases; unmatched bases: 4. The CDR3 spells CASSQDRGYAEAFF. The CDR3 DNA is TGTGCCAGCAGCCAGGACAGGGGGTACGCTGAAGCTTTCTTT. Looking up the rest from reference TRBV3-1 and TRBJ1-1 gives the full variable domain: DTAVSQTPKYLVTQMGNDKSIKCEQNLGHDTMYWYKQDSKKFLKIMFSYNNKELIINETVPNRFSPKSPDKAHLNLHINSLELGDSAVYFCASSQDRGYAEAFFGQGTRLTVV.

This clonotype was counted many times. The chain couples TRBV19 to TRBJ1-5; maybe TRBD1 (5 bases). This CDR3 is 14 amino acids long. Germline V gives CDR1 LNHDA, CDR2 SQIVND (reference sequence). Deletions cut 5 bases from V and 3 bases from J, with 11 bases between. The DNA for the CDR3 is TGTGCCAGTAGTGCCCGACAGTTCAATCAGCCCCAGCATTTT. Residues: CASSARQFNQPQHF.

In this sample, this clonotype turned up many times. The J gene is TRBJ1-5, the V gene TRBV6-5; D remains unclear. The germline V gene encodes CDR1 MNHEY and CDR2 SVGAGI. This CDR3 contains 15 residues. Trimming stripped 0 bases from V and 4 bases from J, with 10 bases between. The CDR3 DNA reads TGTGCCAGCAGTTACTCGCAGACGGCGAATCAGCCCCAGCATTTT. Translation: CASSYSQTANQPQHF.

This clonotype was seen at least ten times. This chain links TRBV12-3 or TRBV12-4 with TRBJ2-7; TRBD2 aligns across 12 bases. The length of the CDR3 is 14 residues. V gave up 5 bases and J gave up 7 bases; unmatched junction bases: 6. CDR3 sequence (DNA): TGTGCCAGCAGTCAGACTAGCGGGAGTGAAGAGCAGTACTTC. Translated, it gives CASSQTSGSEEQYF.

There are many counts of this clonotype. The chain employs TRBV3-1 and TRBJ1-2, with no clear D. The CDR3 sequence is 15 residues long. The V end lost 1 base, the J end lost 7 bases, and 16 bases lay between the germline ends. Per germline, CDR1 LGHDT and CDR2 YNNKEL (reference sequence). The CDR3 sequence is CASSQASTPRGGYTF. CDR3 nucleotide sequence: TGTGCCAGCAGCCAAGCTTCCACCCCCCGGGGTGGCTACACCTTC.

As concerns this clonotype: A much larger clone lies a single base off, so this may be a read error. The chain links TRBV29-1 to TRBJ1-1; a possible D gene is TRBD1 (6 bases). Germline V gives CDR1 SQVTM, CDR2 ANQGSEA. The CDR3 consists of 13 residues. Deletions cut 6 bases from V and 7 bases from J, with 18 bases between. The CDR3 nucleotides are TGCAGCGTCCCCGTGCTTCGACAGGATGAAGCTTTCTTT. Amino acid sequence: CSVPVLRQDEAFF.

This clonotype was seen at least ten times. V and J are TRBV29-1 and TRBJ2-1, with 7 nucleotides matching TRBD2. The germline V gene encodes CDR1 SQVTM and CDR2 ANQGSEA. J gave up 6 bases and V 8 bases, and 7 bases lay outside the gene matches. The CDR3 spans 12 residues. CDR3 nucleotides: TGCAGCCTACAGACTAGCTTCAATGAGCAGTTCTTC. Its translation: CSLQTSFNEQFF.

This clonotype was recorded many times. V and J are TRBV4-1 and TRBJ2-1, with a possible D match to TRBD2 (6 bases). The V gene's germline CDR1 is MGHRA and CDR2 YSYEKL. V lost 1 base, J lost 14 bases, and 12 bases lay in between. There are 12 residues in the CDR3. The CDR3 nucleotides read TGCGCCAGCAGCCAAGTAGGCAGGGAGGAGTTCTTC. The encoded protein is CASSQVGREEFF.